Below, 30 T cell receptor beta chains from the same sample are listed, as sequenced in a study of T cells after yellow fever vaccination. One entry per CDR3 protein results from TCRdb running MiXCR on the 5' RACE reads. The top ten clones hold 15% to 20% of a sample with around 310,000 distinct CDR3 sequences, approximately 4.5% of them seen once. The sequenced sample was PBMCs, obtained 15 days after the yellow fever booster vaccination. These receptors all come from a man aged 18 to 29 who received the YFV17D yellow fever vaccine.

The chain employs TRBV4-1 and TRBJ2-7; a possible D gene is TRBD1 (6 bases). With 0 bases removed from V and 6 bases from J, the gap between germline ends came to 15 bases. Germline CDR1 MGHRA, CDR2 YSYEKL. The CDR3 extends over 15 amino acids. CDR3 DNA: TGCGCCAGCAGCCAAGAGGGGGCGTTGGGGCTCGAGCAGTACTTC. Translating it yields CASSQEGALGLEQYF.

This clonotype was seen repeatedly, ten times or more. The gene calls are TRBV20-1 and TRBJ2-1; 8 nucleotides align to TRBD2. Germline V CDR1 and CDR2: DFQATT, SNEGSKA (reference sequence). V shed 0 bases, J shed 4 bases, and the junction held 11 bases outside the gene matches. This CDR3 is 17 amino acids long. The CDR3 region has the DNA TGCAGTGCTAGAGATAGGTCGGGGACTAGTCTTTACAATGAGCAGTTCTTC. This sequence encodes CSARDRSGTSLYNEQFF.

This clonotype was seen only a few times. The chain employs TRBV29-1 and TRBJ1-2; D not resolved. This CDR3 spans 13 amino acids. Trimming took 4 bases from V and 0 from J, leaving 9 bases between them. Germline V gene data show CDR1 as SQVTM and CDR2 as ANQGSEA. The CDR3 nucleotides read TGCAGCGTTGCTTCAGGTGCTAACTATGGCTACACCTTC. It encodes CSVASGANYGYTF.

The chain couples TRBV6-6 to TRBJ1-4; D is unresolved. Germline loops: CDR1 MNHNY, CDR2 SVGAGI (reference sequence). The CDR3 is made up of 15 amino acids. Trimming took off 2 bases at V and 8 bases at J, with 15 bases between the two ends. CDR3 DNA: TGTGCCAGCAGTTACCAAGGGCCAGAAAGGGAAAAACTGTTTTTT. This translates into CASSYQGPEREKLFF.

This clonotype was seen ten or more times. The chain couples TRBV5-1 to TRBJ1-1; D is ambiguous. CDR1 and CDR2 from the germline V gene are SGHRS and YFSETQ. V lost 1 base to trimming and J lost 6 bases, with 10 bases between them. The CDR3 contains 13 residues. The DNA of the CDR3 is TGCGCCAGCAGCTTGTGGTCCGGATCTGAAGCTTTCTTT. Its protein is CASSLWSGSEAFF.

The sample holds many counts of this clonotype. The rearrangement uses TRBV20-1 and TRBJ2-7; 10 positions match TRBD1. The germline CDR1 and CDR2 sequences are DFQATT and SNEGSKA (reference sequence). The CDR3 sequence is 12 residues long. Trimming cost V 6 bases and J 3 bases; bases outside gene matches: 2. Here the CDR3 DNA reads TGCAGTGCAAGGACAGGGGGCTACGAGCAGTACTTC. Translation: CSARTGGYEQYF.

This clonotype has more than one count but fewer than ten. The rearrangement joins TRBV24-1 to TRBJ2-3; D might be TRBD2 (6 bases). The CDR3 runs to 17 residues. Between the trimmed V and J ends, which lost 3 bases and 5 bases, there was a span of 20 bases. Germline CDR1 reads KGHDR; CDR2 reads SFDVKD. CDR3 sequence: CATSDVSGGITGDTQYF. Here the CDR3 DNA reads TGTGCCACCAGTGATGTCTCCGGCGGGATCACGGGAGATACGCAGTATTTT.

This clonotype was observed many times. This chain connects TRBV6-5 to TRBJ1-2; D gene ambiguous. The CDR3 sequence is 12 residues long. The germline CDR1 and CDR2 sequences are MNHEY and SVGAGI. V lost 5 bases and J 4 bases, leaving 8 bases between the germline ends. CDR3 sequence (DNA): TGTGCCAGCAGTCCACGGGGCTATGGCTACACCTTC. Its protein product is CASSPRGYGYTF.

This clonotype has at least ten counts. This chain connects TRBV6-2 or TRBV6-3 to TRBJ2-1, with unresolved D. V lost 9 bases and J 3 bases, leaving 15 bases between the germline ends. Germline CDR1 and CDR2: MNHEY and SVGEGT. The CDR3 has 14 residues. The CDR3 protein is CASSEAFRYNEQFF. The CDR3 DNA follows: TGTGCCAGTTCCGAGGCCTTTCGCTACAATGAGCAGTTCTTC.

This clonotype was seen repeatedly, ten times or more. The rearrangement joins TRBV7-2 to TRBJ2-7, with TRBD1 matching over 9 bases. Germline values: CDR1 SGHTA, CDR2 FQGNSA. This CDR3 contains 13 residues. With 5 bases clipped from V and 4 bases from J, the junction kept 3 bases outside the gene matches. CDR3 loop: CASSRDRVYEQYF. CDR3 sequence (DNA): TGTGCCAGCAGCCGGGACAGGGTATACGAGCAGTACTTC.

This clonotype was counted at least ten times. V usage is TRBV5-1 and J usage is TRBJ2-3; the D gene could be TRBD1 or TRBD2 (7 bases each). Looked up from germline, CDR1 is SGHRS and CDR2 is YFSETQ. With 7 bases removed from V and 0 bases from J, the gap between germline ends came to 12 bases. This CDR3 spans 14 amino acids. For the CDR3, the DNA is TGCGCCAGCGTCAGGGGGGGGAGCACAGATACGCAGTATTTT. Translating it yields CASVRGGSTDTQYF. The full variable domain, rest sourced from reference TRBV5-1 and TRBJ2-3, is KAGVTQTPRYLIKTRGQQVTLSCSPISGHRSVSWYQQTPGQGLQFLFEYFSETQRNKGNFPGRFSGRQFSNSRSEMNVSTLELGDSALYLCASVRGGSTDTQYFGPGTRLTVL.

This clonotype was seen repeatedly, ten times or more. The chain is built from TRBV28 and TRBJ1-2; D perhaps matches TRBD1 (6 bases). Germline CDR1 and CDR2: MDHEN and SYDVKM. The germline V and J ends were trimmed by 5 bases and 1 base, with 11 bases remaining between them. CDR3 size: 14 residues. The CDR3 coding sequence is TGTGCCAGCAGTAAACAGGGTCTTAACTATGGCTACACCTTC. Protein product: CASSKQGLNYGYTF.

This clonotype was counted many times. The V gene is TRBV7-8, the J gene TRBJ1-1; D uncertain. The length of the CDR3 is 14 residues. Trimming took off 3 bases at V and 0 bases at J, with 8 bases between the two ends. The germline CDR1 and CDR2 sequences are SGHVS and FQNEAQ. CDR3 nucleotide sequence: TGTGCCAGCAGCTTCGGGATAATGAACACTGAAGCTTTCTTT. Translating gives CASSFGIMNTEAFF.

This rearrangement joins TRBV12-3 or TRBV12-4 to TRBJ2-7, with TRBD1 as a possible D gene (6 bases). CDR3 length: 13 residues. The germline V and J ends were trimmed by 5 bases and 4 bases, with 12 bases remaining between them. The CDR3 bases are TGTGCCAGCAGTAGACAGGAAGGGTACGAGCAGTACGTC. It translates to CASSRQEGYEQYV.

The V and J genes are TRBV7-8 and TRBJ2-7, with D unclear. The germline gives CDR1 SGHVS, CDR2 FQNEAQ. V was shortened by 3 bases and J by 6 bases, with 9 bases between the two germline ends. This CDR3 is built from 12 residues. Here the CDR3 reads CASSFRSSEQYV. In DNA form, the CDR3 reads TGTGCCAGCAGCTTCCGGAGCTCCGAGCAGTACGTC.

This clonotype was seen many times. This chain's CDR3 is CASSSIGQGGTEAFF. The CDR3 nucleotides read TGTGCCAGCAGCTCTATCGGACAGGGGGGGACTGAAGCTTTCTTT. The chain links TRBV6-5 to TRBJ1-1; 10 positions agree with TRBD1. The ends lost 6 bases at V and 5 bases at J; junction bases unmatched: 9. Germline CDR1 reads MNHEY; CDR2 reads SVGAGI. The CDR3 length is 15 residues.

The V and J genes are TRBV28 and TRBJ2-4; tentatively, D is TRBD1 or TRBD2 (5 bases each). Trimming removed 8 bases at V and 0 bases at J, with 17 bases between. The CDR3 loop spans 16 amino acids. Per the germline V gene, CDR1 is MDHEN and CDR2 is SYDVKM. CDR3 in DNA: TGTGCCAGCGCCTCTTCGGGGACCGGAGCCAAAAACATTCAGTACTTC. Translating gives CASASSGTGAKNIQYF.

This clonotype was found a few times. This sequence joins TRBV5-1 and TRBJ2-7, with 12 nucleotides matching TRBD1. Germline-derived CDR1 and CDR2 are SGHRS and YFSETQ. The J segment lost 6 bases and the V segment lost 4 bases, leaving 8 bases of the junction unmatched. This CDR3 has 15 residues. CDR3 sequence reads: CASSQAGTGGGEQYF. For the CDR3, the DNA is TGCGCCAGCAGCCAAGCCGGGACAGGGGGCGGCGAGCAGTACTTC.

This clonotype was recorded a few times. This chain links TRBV3-1 with TRBJ2-5; 7 bases are a match to TRBD1. Trimming cost V 2 bases and J 5 bases; bases outside gene matches: 5. Germline CDR1 LGHDT, CDR2 YNNKEL (reference sequence). CDR3 length: 14 amino acids. Here the CDR3 reads CASSQKMDRETQYF. The CDR3 DNA is TGTGCCAGCAGCCAAAAAATGGACAGGGAGACCCAGTACTTC.

Many counts were recorded for this clonotype. The V and J genes are TRBV5-1 and TRBJ1-4; D is undetermined. Germline values: CDR1 SGHRS, CDR2 YFSETQ. The germline V and J ends were trimmed by 0 bases and 2 bases, with 8 bases remaining between them. This CDR3 is 15 amino acids long. The CDR3 DNA is TGCGCCAGCAGCTTGGCAGCATTTACTAATGAAAAACTGTTTTTT. Translating gives CASSLAAFTNEKLFF.

The chain is built from TRBV18 and TRBJ1-1; 11 bases align to TRBD1. The V gene end was trimmed by 4 bases and the J gene end by 5 bases; junction bases not matched to a gene: 9. The CDR3 length is 16 residues. Germline CDR1 is KGHSH and CDR2 is LQKENI. CDR3 nucleotides: TGTGCCAGCTCACTACGGGGACAGGGGGATCCGACTGAAGCTTTCTTT. Its protein product is CASSLRGQGDPTEAFF.

This clonotype showed up many times. At one boundary the junction diverges from the germline segment, which might be a read error. The chain joins TRBV27 to TRBJ2-7; 9 bases are a match to TRBD2. Germline CDR1 reads MNHEY; CDR2 reads SMNVEV (reference sequence). The CDR3 spans 12 residues. DNA for the CDR3: TGTGCCAGCAGTTTCGGTAGCGGGGGTCTCCACTTC. It translates to CASSFGSGGLHF.

This clonotype was seen ten or more times. The chain combines TRBV25-1 with TRBJ2-4; D remains unclear. The ends were cut back, 7 bases at V and 2 bases at J, with 9 bases in the middle. The CDR3 totals 13 residues. Germline lookup yields CDR1 MGHDK and CDR2 SYGVNS. CDR3 DNA sequence: TGTGCCAGCAATGTTGTCTCCAAAAACATTCAGTACTTC. Translated, it gives CASNVVSKNIQYF.

This clonotype appeared many times. J is TRBJ2-7 and V is TRBV20-1, with D possibly matching TRBD2 (6 bases). Trimming stripped 1 base from V and 3 bases from J, with 10 bases between. CDR3 size: 13 residues. Per germline, CDR1 DFQATT and CDR2 SNEGSKA (reference sequence). CDR3 bases: TGCAGTGCTAGAGGGGGAGGCCGCTACGAGCAGTACTTC. It is translated as CSARGGGRYEQYF.

This clonotype has at least ten counts. The V and J genes are TRBV12-3 or TRBV12-4 and TRBJ2-6; D is unresolved. The CDR3 has 13 amino acids. V dropped 7 bases and J dropped 2 bases, with 6 bases sitting between them. CDR3 sequence reads: CASTLTGANVLTF. As DNA, the CDR3 is TGTGCCAGCACCCTCACTGGGGCCAACGTCCTGACTTTC.

Many counts were recorded for this clonotype. The chain recombines TRBV7-2 with TRBJ2-3; 10 nucleotides agree with TRBD2. V lost 6 bases and J lost 10; bases outside the gene matches: 4. The CDR3 extends over 12 amino acids. Germline CDR1 is SGHTA and CDR2 is FQGNSA. The CDR3 nucleotides read TGTGCCAGCAGTTCTAGCGGGGGTTCGCAGTATTTT. It specifies CASSSSGGSQYF.

This chain uses TRBV5-1 with TRBJ2-5, with 8 bases lining up with TRBD2. This CDR3 has 17 residues. J gave up 5 bases and V 3 bases, and 15 bases lay outside the gene matches. CDR1 is SGHRS and CDR2 is YFSETQ in the germline V gene. As DNA, the CDR3 is TGCGCCAGCAGCTCGAAGCCTTCGGTTAGCGGGGACGAGACCCAGTACTTC. It yields the protein CASSSKPSVSGDETQYF.

The rearrangement links TRBV12-3 or TRBV12-4 to TRBJ2-2; D is undetermined. CDR3 length: 15 residues. V was shortened by 7 bases and J by 7 bases, with 19 bases between the two germline ends. The CDR3 reads CASTPVRHLSGELFF. The CDR3 DNA is TGTGCCAGCACCCCGGTACGACACCTAAGCGGGGAGCTGTTTTTT.

In its sample, this clonotype was seen a few times. The genes are TRBV12-3 or TRBV12-4 and TRBJ2-3; D remains ambiguous. The germline V and J ends were trimmed by 7 bases and 4 bases, with 9 bases remaining between them. This CDR3 is 12 amino acids long. CDR3 sequence reads: CASTDNSDTQYF. The DNA for the CDR3 is TGTGCCAGCACCGATAATTCAGATACGCAGTATTTT.

The sample holds many counts of this clonotype. The chain couples TRBV20-1 to TRBJ1-6; D ambiguous. V was cut by 2 bases and J by 0 bases, with 11 bases left in between. The CDR3 covers 16 residues. CDR1 is DFQATT and CDR2 is SNEGSKA in the germline V gene (reference sequence). In DNA form, the CDR3 reads TGCAGTGCTAGAAAATCGTCGAGCTCCTATAATTCACCCCTCCACTTT. Translating gives CSARKSSSSYNSPLHF.